This T cell receptor beta chain was recovered during a study of cytomegalovirus exposure and HLA in healthy donors. This clone was recorded a few times. Trimming removed 5 bases at V and 12 bases at J, with 20 bases between. CDR1 and CDR2 (germline): LNHDA, SQIVND (reference sequence). This CDR3 has 14 amino acids. In the PCR, 60 Vbeta and 13 Jbeta primers were used. Repertoires were generated with immunoSEQ multiplex PCR, while TCRdb's copy carries only in-frame clones and drops some. The sample shows under 200,000 clones, over 70% of them seen only once. The chain joins TRBV19 to TRBJ1-5; D not certain. The TCR sequence derives from a woman in her forties or fifties in good health and CMV-seropositive. The sequenced material came from PBMCs. DNA for the CDR3: TGTGCCAGTAGTGTGAGTTTAACCACTGAAAACCAGCATTTT. Its translation is CASSVSLTTENQHF.